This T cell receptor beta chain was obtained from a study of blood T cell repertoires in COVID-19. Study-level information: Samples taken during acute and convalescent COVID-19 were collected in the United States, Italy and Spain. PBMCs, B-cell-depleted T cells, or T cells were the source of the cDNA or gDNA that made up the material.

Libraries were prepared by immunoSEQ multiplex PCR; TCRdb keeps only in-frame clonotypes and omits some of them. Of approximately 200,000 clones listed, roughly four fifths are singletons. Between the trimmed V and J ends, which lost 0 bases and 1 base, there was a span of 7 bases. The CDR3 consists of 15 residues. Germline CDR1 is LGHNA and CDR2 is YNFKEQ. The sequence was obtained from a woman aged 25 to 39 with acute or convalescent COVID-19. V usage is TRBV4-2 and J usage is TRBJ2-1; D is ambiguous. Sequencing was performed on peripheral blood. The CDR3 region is CASSQDRVSYNEQFF. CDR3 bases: TGTGCCAGCAGCCAAGATCGAGTTTCCTACAATGAGCAGTTCTTC.